These T cell receptor beta chains were read from a single sample in a study of T cell responses to AZD1222 COVID-19 vaccine. The method was immunoSEQ multiplex PCR; TCRdb's version includes in-frame clones alone and lacks a portion of them. The table records more than 150,000 clones, about 86% of them present only once. The source material was peripheral blood, sampled on day 0 of AZD1222 vaccination. The origin of the receptors is an adult in good health. CDR3s include the opening cysteine and the closing phenylalanine or tryptophan. D genes are given only for firm matches. The size field is filled for only some rows; it gives once, few, many or a size class.

D,V,J,size,DNA,CDR3
NA,TRBV6-2/TRBV6-3,TRBJ2-6,NA,TGTGCCAGCAGTTACTCGATGGGGTCTGGGGCCAACGTCCTGACTTTC,CASSYSMGSGANVLTF
TRBD2,TRBV5-1,TRBJ2-2,NA,TGCGCCAGCAGGACTAGCGGGAACACCGGGGAGCTGTTTTTT,CASRTSGNTGELFF
TRBD1,TRBV6-5,TRBJ1-1,NA,TGTGCCAGCAGTAAGGGACAGGGACTGAACACTGAAGCTTTCTTT,CASSKGQGLNTEAFF
NA,TRBV5-6,TRBJ1-2,NA,TGTGCCAGCAGCTTGATGACAAACTCTAACTATGGCTACACCTTC,CASSLMTNSNYGYTF
TRBD1,TRBV18,TRBJ1-4,NA,TGTGCCAGCTCGCCTAAAAGGACAGGGGATGAAAAACTGTTTTTT,CASSPKRTGDEKLFF
NA,TRBV6-5,TRBJ2-2,NA,TGTGCCAGCAGTTACGACCCCTACGGGGAGCTGTTTTTT,CASSYDPYGELFF
NA,TRBV29-1,TRBJ1-2,NA,TGCAGCGTTTCAGCTGGCTACACCTTC,CSVSAGYTF
NA,TRBV10-2,TRBJ1-3,few,TGCGCCAGCAGGCCGCTACCCTCTGGAAACACCATATATTTT,CASRPLPSGNTIYF
NA,TRBV29-1,TRBJ1-1,NA,TGCAGCGTTGAAGGCCAGGGGATCACTGAAGCTTTCTTT,CSVEGQGITEAFF
NA,TRBV6-2/TRBV6-3,TRBJ2-3,NA,TGTGCCAGCAGTCCGACGTTCTCCACAGATACGCAGTATTTT,CASSPTFSTDTQYF
NA,TRBV4-1,TRBJ2-3,NA,TGCGCCAGCAGCCAAGATTGGCTCGGCACAGATACGCAGTATTTT,CASSQDWLGTDTQYF
NA,TRBV12-3/TRBV12-4,TRBJ1-5,NA,TGTGCCAGCAGTTTATCAGGGAATCAGCCCCAGCATTTT,CASSLSGNQPQHF
TRBD1,TRBV3-1/TRBV3-2,TRBJ1-5,NA,TGTGCCAGCAGTAGACAGGGGGAGAGTCAGCCCCAGCATTTT,CASSRQGESQPQHF
TRBD1,TRBV7-6,TRBJ1-4,NA,TGTGCCAGCAGCCCCTCAGGGGGAGAAAAACTGTTTTTT,CASSPSGGEKLFF
NA,TRBV18,TRBJ1-1,NA,TGTGCCAGCTCCCCTCTTCGGGACACTGAAGCTTTCTTT,CASSPLRDTEAFF